One and the same sample provided the 2 T cell receptor beta chains below, sequenced in a study of blood T cell repertoires in COVID-19. Assay used: immunoSEQ multiplex PCR; TCRdb lists only in-frame clones, some missing. This sample yields approximately 390,000 clones, of which approximately 87% are seen a single time; roughly a tenth belongs to the top ten. Sequenced material: PBMCs or T cells enriched from blood (not recorded which). These receptors were collected from a woman between 50 and 59 years old who had recovered from COVID-19.

The gene calls are TRBV7-9 and TRBJ2-7, with 9 bases fitting TRBD1. The CDR3 spans 13 residues. V gave up 5 bases and J gave up 6 bases; unmatched junction bases: 5. Germline V gene data show CDR1 as SEHNR and CDR2 as FQNEAQ (reference sequence). For the CDR3, the DNA is TGTGCCAGCAGCCTTACAGGGGGCGGCGAGCAGTACTTC. Amino acids: CASSLTGGGEQYF.

The gene calls are TRBV5-6 and TRBJ1-4; D not resolved. The CDR3 has 16 residues. Germline assignment: CDR1 SGHDT and CDR2 YYEEEE. The V gene lost 2 bases and the J gene lost 1 base, with 12 bases spanning the gap. CDR3 in amino acids: CASSLRGVQTNEKLFF. The CDR3 nucleotides read TGTGCCAGCAGCTTAAGAGGAGTCCAAACTAATGAAAAACTGTTTTTT.